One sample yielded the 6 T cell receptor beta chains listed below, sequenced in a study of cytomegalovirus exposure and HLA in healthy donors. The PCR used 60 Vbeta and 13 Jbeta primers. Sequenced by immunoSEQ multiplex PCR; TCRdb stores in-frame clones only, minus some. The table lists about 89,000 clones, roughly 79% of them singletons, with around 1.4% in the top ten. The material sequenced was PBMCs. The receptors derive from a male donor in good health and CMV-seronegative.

The CDR3 spells CASSPGNGANVLTF. CDR3 in DNA: TGTGCCAGCAGCCCAGGGAATGGGGCCAACGTCCTGACTTTC. The chain employs TRBV13 and TRBJ2-6, with D perhaps TRBD1 (5 bases). V was cut by 5 bases and J by 3 bases, with 8 bases left in between. Germline-derived CDR1 and CDR2 are PRHDT and FYEKMQ (reference sequence). The CDR3 is 14 amino acids.

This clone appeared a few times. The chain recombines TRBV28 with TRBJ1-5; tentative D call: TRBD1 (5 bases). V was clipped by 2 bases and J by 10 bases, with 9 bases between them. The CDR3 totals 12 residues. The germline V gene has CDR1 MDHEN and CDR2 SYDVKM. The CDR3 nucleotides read TGTGCCAGCAGTTTAGGAACAGGTCCCCAGCATTTT. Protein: CASSLGTGPQHF.

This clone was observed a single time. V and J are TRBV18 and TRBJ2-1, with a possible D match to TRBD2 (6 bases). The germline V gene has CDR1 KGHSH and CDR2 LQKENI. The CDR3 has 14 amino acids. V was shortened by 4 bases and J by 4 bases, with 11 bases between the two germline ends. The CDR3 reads CASSRSSEYNEQFF. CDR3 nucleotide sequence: TGTGCCAGCTCACGGTCTAGCGAGTACAATGAGCAGTTCTTC.

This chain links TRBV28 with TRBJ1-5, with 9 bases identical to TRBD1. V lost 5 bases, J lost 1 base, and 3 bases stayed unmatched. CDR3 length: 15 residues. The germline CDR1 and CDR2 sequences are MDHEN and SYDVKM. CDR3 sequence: CASSPGTGSNQPQHF. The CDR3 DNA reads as TGTGCCAGCAGTCCGGGGACAGGGAGCAATCAGCCCCAGCATTTT.

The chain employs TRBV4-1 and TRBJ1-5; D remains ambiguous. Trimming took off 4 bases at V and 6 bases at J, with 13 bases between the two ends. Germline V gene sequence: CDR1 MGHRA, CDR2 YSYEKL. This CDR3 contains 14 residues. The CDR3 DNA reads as TGCGCCAGCAGCCCTGAGCATAAGAGTCAGCCCCAGCATTTT. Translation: CASSPEHKSQPQHF.

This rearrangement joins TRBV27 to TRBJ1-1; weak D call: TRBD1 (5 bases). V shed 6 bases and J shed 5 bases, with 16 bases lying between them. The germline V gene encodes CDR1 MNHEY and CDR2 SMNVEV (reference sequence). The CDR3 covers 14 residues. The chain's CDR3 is CASSPPGRDTEAFF. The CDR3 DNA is TGTGCCAGCAGCCCCCCGGGGCGGGATACTGAAGCTTTCTTT.